This record covers a single T cell receptor (beta chain). Its antigen remains undetermined. No base qualities exist here, and no much larger clone lies one base off it. Systemically healthy Caucasian individuals from Russia, some 40 in total and aged roughly 6 to 95 years, were included as donors. Each donor gave 9 to 10 milliliters of peripheral blood, collected into EDTA-treated Vacutainer tubes. Ficoll-Paque density-gradient centrifugation was used to isolate PBMCs, with at least 6.5 million per sample. Trizol reagent was used to extract total RNA from PBMCs, with at least 5 micrograms per sample. Naive CD45RAhigh/CD27high T cell percentages were measured by flow cytometry on a PBMC aliquot from every donor. V was cut back by 5 bases and J by 4 bases, leaving a gap of 12 bases between them. CDR1 and CDR2, looked up from the germline V gene, are SGHTA and FQGNSA. Including cysteine and phenylalanine, the CDR3 has 14 amino acids. Of the read, only the CDR3 DNA is kept; its 42 bases are in frame from base 1.

This sample was included in a study of blood T cells in healthy people across ages (dated by TCRdb to between 2014 and 2017). Concerning the study at large: Template switching captured roughly one uniquely barcoded TCR beta cDNA molecule per two T cells in model experiments. Age-related changes in TCR beta repertoire diversity were measured in the study by deep sequencing normalized with unique cDNA molecular identifiers. The donors were split into four age groups: young (average about 15 years), middle-aged (39), aged (about 56) and long-lived (about 82). For two donors (one aged 18 to 29 and one aged 80 or older), the study analyzed two additional independent replicas of 1 million unique cDNA reads from the same blood draw. To avoid experimental bias, donors of different ages were spread randomly across the sequencing lanes.

The receptor library was made with 5' RACE. Sequencer: Illumina HiSeq 2500. A second roughly 6 to 12 cycle PCR used a sample-barcoded 5' primer and a J-beta primer mix. Each TCR beta cDNA molecule received a unique molecular identifier from a template-switch 5' adaptor carrying 12 random nucleotides. Each sample yielded at least 2.5 million CDR3-containing paired-end reads. All of the RNA was converted into first-strand cDNA using the Mint cDNA synthesis kit, with a TRBC-specific oligonucleotide serving as the primer. After uracil-DNA glycosylase treatment, a first 18-cycle PCR used universal primers M1SS and BC2_uni_R on all cDNA. The published analysis was carried out like this. Normalization of each sample was performed by random selection of 1 million high-quality reads, each carrying a distinct molecular identifier. Reads sharing molecular identifiers were discarded rather than binned into consensus sequences. MiTCR, with a Q25 quality threshold and the strictest error-elimination algorithm, was used for CDR3 identification, clonotype clustering and error correction. A nonparametric unseen species model with Euler transformation was used to estimate lower-bound total TCR beta diversity. The public reads were reanalyzed by TCRdb: fastp trimming at Q25, MiXCR alignment, in-frame beta chains only. Records with the same CDR3 protein are collapsed into one entry carrying the most frequent genes and DNA. None of the V and J calls come from the authors' own analysis; TCRdb made them. This sample has about 650,000 distinct CDR3 sequences in its table, and approximately 31% of those were observed once. The ten most abundant clones make up 15% of the sample.

General study outcomes and caveats: Observed TCR beta diversity per million T cells fell roughly linearly with age, and a significant reduction was already apparent by age about 43. Compared with the aged group, the long-lived group had more naive CD4+ T cells, fewer expanded clones and increased TCR diversity, suggesting age selection. The CMV infection status of donors was not known, potentially confounding age-related changes in expanded clonotypes. Estimates of total diversity based on one million sequenced T cells were considered lower bounds and underestimates. Conclusive comparison of naive and antigen-experienced compartments was prevented by the profiling of bulk unsorted PBMCs. The percentage of naive T cells measured by flow cytometry correlated strongly with observed TCR beta diversity.

The clonotype comes from an elderly woman in good health. Donor details come from another sample of the same person, matched by shared clones. This chain is built from TRBV7-2 and TRBJ1-3; possibly the D gene is TRBD1, per 5 matching bases. The sample comprised blood. CDR3 region: CASSTGVGGNTIYF. The DNA is TGTGCCAGCAGCACAGGAGTGGGGGGAAACACCATATATTTT.